The sequence of this TCR beta chain was determined in a study of T cells in Graves' hyperthyroidism and ophthalmopathy. Regarding the study as a whole: Peripheral blood also featured most of the thyroid clonotypes expanded above 0.001.

V dropped 3 bases and J dropped 1; count of bases not matched to a gene: 8. The CDR3 consists of 16 residues. Germline V gene lookup returns CDR1 SGHRS and CDR2 YFSETQ. Uncontrolled infection, other autoimmune disease, pregnancy or lactation barred patients from enrollment. Diagnoses were established using clinical symptoms, serum thyroxine and TRAb, thyroid ultrasound and orbital computed tomography. This clonotype was recorded many times. The antigen is not known. The TCR beta CDR3 regions underwent amplification using RNA transcripts as the source. The HTBI primer set was used in a first-round RT-PCR of the TCR CDR3. TCRdb re-analysed the multiplex PCR reads in MiXCR, keeping a single row per CDR3 protein. The sample has roughly 380,000 distinct CDR3 sequences, roughly 13% seen once.

This chain joins TRBV5-1 and TRBJ2-7; 9 bases are shared with TRBD2. The sequenced sample was blood. The receptor was derived from an older woman with Graves' hyperthyroidism. The CDR3 sequence: CASSWWASGASYEQYF. In DNA, the CDR3 is TGCGCCAGCAGCTGGTGGGCTAGCGGGGCATCCTACGAGCAGTACTTC.